The 27 T cell receptor beta chains given below trace back to one sample, sequenced in a study of identical twins. TCRdb independently ran MiXCR on the 5' RACE reads; one entry per CDR3 protein. The sample has hundreds of thousands of distinct CDR3 sequences, less than 10% seen once. These data also featured in a second study, about yellow fever vaccine responses in identical twins.

Input material: PBMCs. The origin of the receptors is a young woman in good health.

This chain joins TRBV24-1 and TRBJ1-1; TRBD1 might be the D (5 bases). This CDR3 is built from 13 residues. Looked up from germline, CDR1 is KGHDR and CDR2 is SFDVKD. Trimming removed 6 bases at V and 5 bases at J, with 12 bases between. The CDR3 loop is CATSIGVGTEAFF. In nucleotides, the CDR3 is TGTGCCACCAGTATAGGGGTCGGGACTGAAGCTTTCTTT.

In this sample, this clonotype turned up a few times. The J gene is TRBJ2-7, the V gene TRBV20-1, with 9 bases that match TRBD1. J was trimmed by 4 bases and V by 5 bases; bases with no gene match: 9. The CDR3 totals 14 residues. Germline loops: CDR1 DFQATT, CDR2 SNEGSKA (reference sequence). DNA of the CDR3: TGCAGTGCTTCTTCGGACAGGGGCAGGTACGAGCAGTACTTC. This gives the protein CSASSDRGRYEQYF.

The chain combines TRBV7-6 with TRBJ2-3, with D unclear. V dropped 3 bases and J dropped 6 bases, with 7 bases sitting between them. This CDR3 comprises 12 residues. The germline V gene encodes CDR1 SGHVS and CDR2 FNYEAQ. The CDR3 region is CASSFLWDTQYF. CDR3 sequence (DNA): TGTGCCAGCAGCTTTTTGTGGGATACGCAGTATTTT. Variable domain in full (rest from reference TRBV7-6 and TRBJ2-3): GAGVSQSPRYKVTKRGQDVALRCDPISGHVSLYWYRQALGQGPEFLTYFNYEAQQDKSGLPNDRFSAERPEGSISTLTIQRTEQRDSAMYRCASSFLWDTQYFGPGTRLTVL.

The chain is built from TRBV29-1 and TRBJ2-7, with D unresolved. CDR1 is SQVTM, CDR2 ANQGSEA, per germline. CDR3 size: 11 residues. The CDR3 here is CATPGTYEQYF. The CDR3 coding sequence is TGCGCGACGCCCGGCACCTACGAGCAGTACTTC.

This clonotype was seen many times. The chain joins TRBV29-1 to TRBJ2-3; 8 nucleotides agree with TRBD1. V was clipped by 7 bases and J by 7 bases; unmatched bases: 10. In germline, CDR1 is SQVTM, CDR2 ANQGSEA. The CDR3 has 13 residues. In DNA, the CDR3 is TGCAGCGCCTCCGGGACAGGTGGATATACGCAGTATTTT. Protein: CSASGTGGYTQYF.

This clonotype was seen a handful of times. The chain combines TRBV5-1 with TRBJ2-7; maybe TRBD2 (6 bases). Germline CDR1 SGHRS, CDR2 YFSETQ. The CDR3 contains 13 residues. V was clipped by 3 bases and J by 10 bases, with 17 bases between them. This CDR3 reads CASSSTFGGVQYF. The CDR3 region has the DNA TGCGCCAGCAGCTCAACCTTTGGCGGGGTACAGTACTTC.

This chain connects TRBV28 to TRBJ1-5; 7 bases are a match to TRBD1. The J segment lost 3 bases and the V segment lost 7 bases, leaving 12 bases of the junction unmatched. CDR1 and CDR2 from the germline V gene are MDHEN and SYDVKM. This CDR3 region has 16 residues. CDR3 bases: TGTGCCAGCAACCAAGGGGGCCAGGGGAACAATCAGCCCCAGCATTTT. Amino acids: CASNQGGQGNNQPQHF.

In this sample, this clonotype turned up many times. CDR3 sequence: CASSYGGWVSSYNEQFF. DNA for the CDR3: TGTGCCAGCAGTTATGGGGGCTGGGTAAGCTCCTACAATGAGCAGTTCTTC. The chain links TRBV6-2 or TRBV6-3 to TRBJ2-1, with a weak D call TRBD1 (6 bases). The germline gives CDR1 MNHEY, CDR2 SVGEGT. V lost 3 bases and J lost 0, with 15 bases in between. The CDR3 is made up of 17 amino acids.

The chain has TRBV29-1 and TRBJ2-7; TRBD1 might be the D (8 bases). CDR3 size: 16 residues. Germline CDR1 and CDR2: SQVTM and ANQGSEA. Trimming stripped 3 bases from V and 1 base from J, with 19 bases between. CDR3 region: CSVEGGTGVPSYEQYF. In DNA, the CDR3 is TGCAGCGTTGAGGGGGGGACAGGAGTTCCGTCCTACGAGCAGTACTTC.

This clonotype was observed at least ten times. This sequence joins TRBV29-1 and TRBJ2-7, with 8 nucleotides matching TRBD1. Germline V gene data show CDR1 as SQVTM and CDR2 as ANQGSEA. The CDR3 runs 15 residues. The trim removed 6 bases at V and 4 bases at J, leaving 14 bases unmatched. DNA for the CDR3: TGCAGCGTCAATTCTCGGACAGGGCTTGGGTACGAGCAGTACTTC. It is translated as CSVNSRTGLGYEQYF.

This clonotype appeared a few times. J is TRBJ2-7 and V is TRBV5-5, with 9 bases aligning to TRBD1. CDR3 length: 15 residues. The trim removed 2 bases at V and 0 bases at J, leaving 3 bases unmatched. CDR1 is SGHKS, CDR2 YYEKEE, per germline (reference sequence). The CDR3 DNA follows: TGTGCCAGCAGCTTCGGGGACAGGGACTCCTACGAGCAGTACTTC. Amino acid sequence: CASSFGDRDSYEQYF.

The chain is built from TRBV4-1 and TRBJ2-2, with D possibly TRBD2 on 6 matching bases. This CDR3 comprises 15 residues. CDR1 is MGHRA, CDR2 YSYEKL, per germline. V was clipped by 1 base and J by 11 bases, with 17 bases between them. The CDR3 nucleotides read TGCGCCAGCAGCCAAGTCCCCTCCGGGAGTGGTGAGCTGTTTTTT. Amino acids: CASSQVPSGSGELFF.

This clonotype was seen a handful of times. The CDR3 nucleotides are TGTGCCAGCAGCCAGTCAGGGCCCGATGAGCAGTTCTTC. The encoded protein is CASSQSGPDEQFF. The chain combines TRBV14 with TRBJ2-1; the D gene is possibly TRBD1 (5 bases). Trimming cost V 3 bases and J 8 bases, with 11 bases left between them. The CDR3 is 13 residues long. Germline loops: CDR1 SGHDN, CDR2 FVKESK.

The rearrangement uses TRBV4-1 and TRBJ1-2; D gene uncertain. Germline loops: CDR1 MGHRA, CDR2 YSYEKL. This CDR3 has 12 residues. With 3 bases removed from V and 4 bases from J, the gap between germline ends came to 6 bases. CDR3 amino acids: CASSHGLYGYTF. The CDR3 bases are TGCGCCAGCAGCCACGGGCTCTATGGCTACACCTTC.

Many counts were recorded for this clonotype. This chain connects TRBV4-1 to TRBJ2-1; tentatively, D is TRBD1 (6 bases). V lost 3 bases, J lost 5 bases, and 11 bases lay in between. The CDR3 runs 14 residues. Germline CDR1 reads MGHRA; CDR2 reads YSYEKL. The CDR3 protein is CASSHSRGNNEQFF. The CDR3 region has the DNA TGCGCCAGCAGCCACTCCAGGGGCAACAATGAGCAGTTCTTC.

This clonotype showed up just a few times. The rearrangement links TRBV5-1 to TRBJ2-2; D might be TRBD2 (6 bases). Germline V gene lookup returns CDR1 SGHRS and CDR2 YFSETQ. Trimming took 5 bases from V and 12 from J, leaving 17 bases between them. The CDR3 loop spans 13 amino acids. The CDR3 nucleotides read TGCGCCAGCAGTAGGGACTTAGACACCAAGCTGTTTTTT. It encodes CASSRDLDTKLFF.

The sample holds a few counts of this clonotype. The chain recombines TRBV12-3 or TRBV12-4 with TRBJ2-1, with TRBD2 matching over 13 bases. CDR3 length: 14 residues. Trimming took 5 bases from V and 5 from J; bases not matched to a gene: 0. The DNA of the CDR3 is TGTGCCAGCAGTACTAGCGGGGGGGACAATGAGCAGTTCTTC. The encoded protein is CASSTSGGDNEQFF.

In its sample, this clonotype was seen a few times. V gene TRBV30 combines with J gene TRBJ2-2; D gene uncertain. V lost 1 base and J 5 bases, leaving 17 bases between the germline ends. CDR3 length: 16 amino acids. Germline V gene sequence: CDR1 GTSNPN, CDR2 SVGIG (reference sequence). The DNA of the CDR3 is TGTGCCTGGAGTGAGGTGGGAAAGAAAGTTACCGGGGAGCTGTTTTTT. It translates to CAWSEVGKKVTGELFF.

For this clonotype: Mismatch with germline at one junction end may stem from a read error. V usage is TRBV18 and J usage is TRBJ2-7, with TRBD1 matching 10 bases. The CDR3 sequence is 15 residues long. Germline CDR1 is KGHSH and CDR2 is LQKENI. Written as DNA, the CDR3 is TGTGCCAGCTCCCCATACTGGGACAGGGGCTACGAGCAGAACTTC. Encoded protein: CASSPYWDRGYEQNF.

V usage is TRBV20-1 and J usage is TRBJ2-7; 10 bases agree with TRBD2. Germline V lookup: CDR1 DFQATT, CDR2 SNEGSKA (reference sequence). V was pared by 5 bases and J by 1 base, with 8 bases of the junction left unmatched. This CDR3 spans 15 amino acids. The CDR3 here is CSAPELAGQSYEQYF. The CDR3 DNA follows: TGCAGTGCTCCCGAACTAGCGGGGCAATCCTACGAGCAGTACTTC.

This clonotype was seen a handful of times. The chain couples TRBV15 to TRBJ2-1; D uncertain. The CDR3 is 11 residues long. The V and J ends lost 5 bases and 6 bases respectively, with 5 bases between them. Germline lookup yields CDR1 LNHNV and CDR2 YYDKDF (reference sequence). CDR3 DNA: TGTGCCACCAGCTCTTCCAATGAGCAGTTCTTC. Protein sequence: CATSSSNEQFF.

Only a few counts were recorded for this clonotype. V and J are TRBV20-1 and TRBJ1-2, with 11 bases aligning to TRBD1. The length of the CDR3 is 14 residues. V lost 4 bases to trimming and J lost 4 bases; unmatched junction nucleotides: 5. The V gene's germline CDR1 is DFQATT and CDR2 SNEGSKA (reference sequence). CDR3 coding DNA: TGCAGTGCTAAGGACAGGGGGCTTATCTATGGCTACACCTTC. Translation: CSAKDRGLIYGYTF.

This clonotype was picked up a small number of times. The V and J genes are TRBV30 and TRBJ2-2; D gene unclear. The CDR3 is 15 residues long. Germline V gene sequence: CDR1 GTSNPN, CDR2 SVGIG (reference sequence). With 0 bases removed from V and 2 bases from J, the gap between germline ends came to 10 bases. CDR3 DNA sequence: TGTGCCTGGAGTGTATACGTCCGAAACACCGGGGAGCTGTTTTTT. This translates into CAWSVYVRNTGELFF.

The table lists this clonotype with a few counts. The chain uses TRBV28 and TRBJ2-1; possible D gene TRBD1, 6 bases. The germline V and J ends were trimmed by 4 bases and 12 bases, with 22 bases remaining between them. The CDR3 has 15 amino acids. Germline loops: CDR1 MDHEN, CDR2 SYDVKM. CDR3 loop: CASSSITRQVEGQFF. CDR3 coding DNA: TGTGCCAGCAGTTCCATAACTAGACAGGTAGAAGGGCAGTTCTTC.

This clonotype has just a few counts. The chain recombines TRBV20-1 with TRBJ1-2; D possibly corresponds to TRBD1 (5 bases). The CDR3 runs to 14 residues. Trimming shortened V by 5 bases and J by 5 bases, and 18 bases separated the two germline ends. Germline CDR1 reads DFQATT; CDR2 reads SNEGSKA (reference sequence). CDR3 nucleotide sequence: TGCAGTGCTGGGGGTCTCTCCGGGGAATATGGCTACACCTTC. Its translation is CSAGGLSGEYGYTF.

This sequence joins TRBV20-1 and TRBJ2-5, with D perhaps matching TRBD1 or TRBD2 (5 bases each). The CDR3 consists of 13 residues. CDR1 is DFQATT and CDR2 is SNEGSKA in the germline V gene (reference sequence). V lost 1 base to trimming and J lost 1 base, with 7 bases between them. CDR3 coding DNA: TGCAGTGCTAGAGCCGGGACCCAAGAGACCCAGTACTTC. Encoded protein: CSARAGTQETQYF.

This clonotype was observed a few times. The J gene is TRBJ2-5, the V gene TRBV19, with 10 bases aligning to TRBD2. V shed 5 bases and J 4 bases; nucleotides not matched to a gene: 7. Germline values: CDR1 LNHDA, CDR2 SQIVND (reference sequence). The length of the CDR3 is 15 residues. The CDR3 spells CASSGLAGAGETQYF. CDR3 DNA sequence: TGTGCCAGTAGTGGGCTAGCGGGAGCTGGAGAGACCCAGTACTTC. The whole variable domain, filled in from reference TRBV19 and TRBJ2-5, reads DGGITQSPKYLFRKEGQNVTLSCEQNLNHDAMYWYRQDPGQGLRLIYYSQIVNDFQKGDIAEGYSVSREKKESFPLTVTSAQKNPTAFYLCASSGLAGAGETQYFGPGTRLLVL.